One and the same sample provided the 11 T cell receptor beta chains below, sequenced in a study of T cell responses to AZD1222 COVID-19 vaccine (dated by TCRdb to 2020 to 2023). Library generation was performed with the immunoSEQ multiplex PCR assay. TCRdb's version of the immuneACCESS table is confined to in-frame rearrangements and falls short of the full clone set. An unresolved V gene accounts for under half of the shortfall where checked; the remainder is of unknown origin. The sample table holds 95,000 to 150,000 clones, of which roughly 89% were seen once. Around 10% of the sample is in the top ten clones. Taken with the paper, the label for time point translates to: baseline before first vaccination. Reading the label with the study, this specimen's treatment or condition is: meningococcal conjugate vaccine given as trial control. Sequenced here: peripheral blood, sampled on day 0 of MenACWY control vaccination. Every receptor here comes from an adult in good health.

The chain is built from TRBV24-1 and TRBJ2-7; no definite D call. The CDR3 consists of 10 residues. Germline CDR1 reads KGHDR; CDR2 reads SFDVKD. V was clipped by 7 bases and J by 8 bases, with 8 bases between them. The CDR3 DNA reads TGTGCCACCAGCCAGAGCAAGCAGTACTTC. It translates to CATSQSKQYF.

The CDR3: CASTRTSDSGNTIYF. For the CDR3, the DNA is TGTGCCAGCACCCGGACGAGCGACTCTGGAAACACCATATATTTT. The V gene is TRBV6-5, the J gene TRBJ1-3; D ambiguous. The CDR3 has 15 residues. Germline CDR1 reads MNHEY; CDR2 reads SVGAGI. V was clipped by 7 bases and J by 0 bases, with 13 bases between them.

The gene calls are TRBV11-2 and TRBJ1-2, with TRBD1 identical over 10 bases. The length of the CDR3 is 14 residues. With 8 bases clipped from V and 7 bases from J, the junction kept 10 bases outside the gene matches. Looked up from germline, CDR1 is SGHAT and CDR2 is FQNNGV. The CDR3 sequence: CASGLDRGLSGYTF. The CDR3 coding sequence is TGTGCCAGCGGGCTCGACAGGGGGCTGTCTGGCTACACCTTC.

The rearrangement joins TRBV4-2 to TRBJ1-5, with 10 bases fitting TRBD1. V was clipped by 1 base and J by 11 bases; unmatched bases: 2. This CDR3 comprises 13 residues. The germline gives CDR1 LGHNA, CDR2 YNFKEQ. Here the CDR3 reads CASSQGTGGTQHF. DNA for the CDR3: TGTGCCAGCAGCCAAGGGACAGGGGGAACCCAGCATTTT.

The chain combines TRBV5-5 with TRBJ2-3; D perhaps matches TRBD2 (5 bases). V was cut by 4 bases and J by 0 bases, with 15 bases left in between. This CDR3 is 16 amino acids long. Germline assignment: CDR1 SGHKS and CDR2 YYEKEE (reference sequence). CDR3 sequence reads: CASSRVSGGSTDTQYF. The CDR3 bases are TGTGCCAGCAGCCGAGTGTCTGGCGGGAGCACAGATACGCAGTATTTT.

This clone was seen just once. The rearrangement joins TRBV5-1 to TRBJ2-1; D call uncertain. Germline CDR1 reads SGHRS; CDR2 reads YFSETQ. This CDR3 has 15 residues. V lost 4 bases and J 7 bases, leaving 18 bases between the germline ends. CDR3 sequence (DNA): TGCGCCAGCAGCCCGTTCAGGTCGCTGGGGAATGAGCAGTTCTTC. This codes for CASSPFRSLGNEQFF.

A single count supports this clone. J is TRBJ2-7 and V is TRBV7-2; D gene unclear. Trimming pared 2 bases from V and 2 bases from J, leaving 4 bases between. The CDR3 covers 12 residues. CDR1 and CDR2 (germline): SGHTA, FQGNSA. The DNA of the CDR3 is TGTGCCAGCAGCTTAAGTCCCTACGAGCAGTACTTC. Translated, it gives CASSLSPYEQYF.

CDR3 loop: CASSQDKTGGHTEAFF. The CDR3 DNA reads TGTGCCAGCAGCCAAGATAAAACAGGGGGCCACACTGAAGCTTTCTTT. The V call is TRBV4-2, the J call TRBJ1-1; TRBD1 aligns across 9 bases. Per the germline V gene, CDR1 is LGHNA and CDR2 is YNFKEQ. Trimming took 0 bases from V and 3 from J; bases not matched to a gene: 5. This CDR3 is built from 16 residues.

At least ten counts were recorded for this clone. The chain couples TRBV9 to TRBJ2-1; 7 bases are a match to TRBD1. The CDR3 has 20 residues. Germline V gene lookup returns CDR1 SGDLS and CDR2 YYNGEE. The junction had 23 bases not matched to a gene; V was cut back by 4 bases and J by 4 bases. The CDR3 nucleotides read TGTGCCAGCAGCCAACACCCTACAGGGGACCCCAGTTATGAATACAATGAGCAGTTCTTC. It translates to CASSQHPTGDPSYEYNEQFF. The full variable domain, rest sourced from reference TRBV9 and TRBJ2-1, is DSGVTQTPKHLITATGQRVTLRCSPRSGDLSVYWYQQSLDQGLQFLIQYYNGEERAKGNILERFSAQQFPDLHSELNLSSLELGDSALYFCASSQHPTGDPSYEYNEQFFGPGTRLTVL.

The chain is built from TRBV19 and TRBJ2-1, with 10 nucleotides matching TRBD1. The V segment lost 6 bases and the J segment 6 bases; nucleotides outside the gene matches: 14. The CDR3 spans 17 residues. Germline CDR1 reads LNHDA; CDR2 reads SQIVND (reference sequence). CDR3 bases: TGTGCCAGTAGCAAAAAGGGACAGGGGACAGGAGGCAATGAGCAGTTCTTC. Translating it yields CASSKKGQGTGGNEQFF.

The gene calls are TRBV5-1 and TRBJ2-1; 9 nucleotides line up with TRBD1. Unmatched junction bases numbered 6, after V lost 3 bases and J lost 8 bases. CDR3 length: 14 residues. The germline gives CDR1 SGHRS, CDR2 YFSETQ. In nucleotides, the CDR3 is TGCGCCAGCAGCTCCCAGGGACAGGGTTATGAGCAGTTCTTC. Its translation: CASSSQGQGYEQFF.